The present entry profiles one T cell receptor gamma chain with its context. Its target is unknown. This may come from a read error, since a much larger clone is one base off. This sample was included in a study of γδ T cells in repeated Plasmodium falciparum infection. Study-wide points: Malian children's Vdelta2-negative repertoires appeared more expanded and less diverse than Australians'.

Gammadelta T cells were flow-sorted from PBMC into Vgamma9/Vdelta2+ and Vdelta2-negative populations for bulk analysis. Sequencing covered both gamma and delta TCR chains per sample. TCRdb reanalysed the multiplex PCR reads via CATT. The sample consists of some 30,000 gamma-chain clones, under 1.5% of them appearing once. J gave up 12 bases and V 5 bases, and 19 bases lay outside the gene matches. CDR3 length equals 14 residues. Germline V gene lookup returns CDR1 VINAFY and CDR2 YDVSNSKD. Sequenced material: gamma-delta T cells from blood. V gene TRGV5 combines with J gene TRGJ1 or TRGJ2. The J gene, not given by TCRdb, was assigned here from a germline match of the nucleotide sequence. This TCR was recovered from a pool of human donors (malaria-infected and uninfected, not separated). This chain's CDR3 is CATWVPRAARAKLF. The CDR3 coding sequence is TGTGCCACCTGGGTCCCTCGTGCGGCAAGGGCGAAACTCTTT.